This T cell receptor (beta chain) was recorded in a study of T cell changes during pregnancy in multiple sclerosis. Generated by immunoSEQ multiplex PCR, the TCRdb table keeps only in-frame clones and is missing some. The repertoire consists of about 30,000 clones, with around 90% occurring once and the leading ten covering 0.5% to 0.65%. Germline loops: CDR1 MNHEY, CDR2 SMNVEV (reference sequence). V gave up 0 bases and J gave up 5 bases, with 16 bases separating them. The CDR3 is made up of 16 amino acids. The specimen was CD4+ T cells from peripheral blood mononuclear cells, collected in the third trimester of pregnancy. The receptor comes from a female donor in good health, enrolled as a control in a pregnancy study. This rearrangement joins TRBV27 to TRBJ2-5; tentative D call: TRBD2 (5 bases). The CDR3 DNA is TGTGCCAGCAGTTTATCGAAAGCGGACCCACGTGAGACCCAGTACTTC. Translated: CASSLSKADPRETQYF.